This TCR beta chain was sequenced for a study of spatial heterogeneity in lung cancer. In the study overall: Sequence detection consistently recorded a greater number of beta-chain than alpha-chain sequences. The library had UMIs, and each TCR and UMI pair averaged more than ten raw reads.

In this sample, this clonotype is large (0.1 to 1%). The size of this beta chain means little, since it is a stray read in a library made for alpha chains. This sample's time point: sample taken at primary tumor resection. Single TCR cDNA molecules each had their own unique molecular identifier. TCRdb reprocessed the 5' RACE reads with MiXCR, giving one entry per CDR3 protein. The repertoire includes roughly 800 distinct CDR3 sequences, roughly 25% of them detected once, and about a fifth sits in the top ten. The sample here was normal lung tissue next to the tumor, taken at surgery. This TCR was sampled from a male donor with early-stage non-small cell lung cancer.

As DNA, the CDR3 is TGCGCCAGCAGGCCCGGGACAGGGGAGACCGGGGAGCTGTTTTTT. It translates to CASRPGTGETGELFF. The chain joins TRBV10-2 to TRBJ2-2, with 10 bases that match TRBD1. Germline V gene sequence: CDR1 WSHSY, CDR2 SAAADI. V shed 6 bases and J 5 bases; nucleotides not matched to a gene: 6. This CDR3 is 15 amino acids long.